This T cell receptor beta chain was identified in a study of T cell responses to AZD1222 COVID-19 vaccine (dated by TCRdb to the early 2020s). For context, the study as a whole: AZD1222 recipients given second doses at about 4 weeks or at about 12 weeks were pooled, since spike-specific TCR depth and breadth were not found to differ between the two schedules. A total of just over 230 trial participants underwent TCR sequencing, of whom 200 to 220 received two doses of AZD1222 and 26 received two doses of the MenACWY control vaccine. Trial participants were enrolled by age into 18-55, 56-69 and 70-plus year subgroups, with roughly 150, 30 and 60 TCR-sequenced participants respectively.

The CDR3 regions of human TCRbeta chains were subjected to immunosequencing. Per the authors' processing: TCRs in the repertoires were matched against a reference library of SARS-CoV-2-specific TCRs that had been generated with the MIRA antigen-specificity platform. Breadth was defined as the fraction of unique TCRs that were SARS-CoV-2-associated. Depth was defined as the fraction of total T cells that were SARS-CoV-2-associated. Using the MIRA data, every spike-specific TCR was mapped to the spike region that the TCR reacted to and assigned to either a CD4 or a CD8 class. Log10-transformed breadth and depth values were compared by one-way ANOVA with Sidak's multiple comparisons tests. The table was pulled from immuneACCESS by TCRdb, which kept in-frame rearrangements only. Such tables lose some clones; where checked, under half of the loss comes from unresolved V genes, and the rest has no known cause. Clone size and the V and J calls come from that table; the DNA yielded D and trimming. This sample is represented by roughly 150,000 clones; 92% of them were singletons. The ten most abundant clones make up about 3.7% of the sample.

What the time point label conveys for this sample: baseline before first vaccination. Vaccinee samples came from UK trials COV001 and COV002, including a single-blind randomized controlled phase 2/3 trial of AZD1222 (ChAdOx1 nCoV-19) in healthy adults. For TCRbeta chain sequencing, PBMC samples were collected from trial participants at day 0 and at day 28 after the second dose. A remark on this clone: No cognate antigen has been identified for it. Within one base of it there is no much larger clone, and no base qualities were kept.

The paper's findings and limits, for the study overall: Most participants were white British and females outnumbered males, and the authors suggested that clonal diversity may have been underestimated. The 56-69-year group was small, and its depth increase did not reach significance, likely because of low power. Nearly half of unique spike-specific TCRs reportedly recognized epitopes outside regions mutated in the B.1.351 and B.1.1.7 variants. No day 14 peak-response samples were available, so repertoires were characterized only after the peak T cell response. Spike-specific TCR breadth and depth rose significantly after two AZD1222 doses compared with day 0 and with MenACWY recipients. The vaccine-associated CD4 TCRs covered the entire spike protein, and the dominant responses fell in regions 160-218 and 743-854. Conclusions about previously exposed vaccinees are limited because only 5 or 6 AZD1222 recipients were SARS-CoV-2 seropositive at baseline.

Sample: peripheral blood, taken on day 0 of AZD1222 vaccination. This TCR came from an adult in good health.

DNA sequence: TGTGCCAGCAGTTTACCCTCCGGGGGGTACACTGAAGCTTTCTTT. Its product reads: CASSLPSGGYTEAFF. This chain joins TRBV28 to TRBJ1-1; the D gene is perhaps TRBD1, on 5 matching bases. The germline V gene gives CDR1 as MDHEN and CDR2 as SYDVKM. The CDR3 starts with the cysteine, ends with the phenylalanine, and has 15 residues. The entry retains the CDR3 DNA only, 45 bases that are in frame from base 1. Trimming costs V 2 bases and J 3 bases, and their ends lie 13 bases apart.